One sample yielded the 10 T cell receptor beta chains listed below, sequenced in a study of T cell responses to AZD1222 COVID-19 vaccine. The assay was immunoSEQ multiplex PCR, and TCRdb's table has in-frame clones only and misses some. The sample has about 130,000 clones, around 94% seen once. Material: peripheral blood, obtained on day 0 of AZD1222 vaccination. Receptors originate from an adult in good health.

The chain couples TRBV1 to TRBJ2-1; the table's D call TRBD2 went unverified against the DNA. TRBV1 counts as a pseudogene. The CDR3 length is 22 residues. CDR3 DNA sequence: TGCACCAGCAGCCAAGATTCAGTCCGTTCTAGCGGGGGGAAGGGCTCCTACAATGAGCAGTTCTTC. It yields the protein CTSSQDSVRSSGGKGSYNEQFF.

This CDR3 is CASSQLGDRKNIQYF. DNA for the CDR3: TGTGCCAGCAGCCAATTGGGGGACAGGAAAAACATTCAGTACTTC. The V gene is TRBV3-1 (or the pseudogene TRBV3-2), the J gene TRBJ2-4; the match to TRBD1 covers 8 bases. Germline V lookup: CDR1 LGHDT, CDR2 YNNKEL (reference sequence). V dropped 2 bases and J dropped 4; count of bases not matched to a gene: 4. The CDR3 has 15 amino acids.

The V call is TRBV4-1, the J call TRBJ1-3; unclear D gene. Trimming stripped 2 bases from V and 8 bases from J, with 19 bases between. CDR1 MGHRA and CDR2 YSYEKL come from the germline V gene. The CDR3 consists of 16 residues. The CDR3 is CASSQPGQRDGDTIYF. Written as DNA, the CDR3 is TGCGCCAGCAGCCAACCCGGCCAGAGGGATGGTGACACCATATATTTT.

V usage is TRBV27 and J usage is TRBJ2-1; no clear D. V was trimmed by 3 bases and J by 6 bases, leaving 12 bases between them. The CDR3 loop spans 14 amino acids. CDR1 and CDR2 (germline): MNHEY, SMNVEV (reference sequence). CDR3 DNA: TGTGCCAGCAGTTTTTTCGCACCAAGCAATGAGCAGTTCTTC. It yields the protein CASSFFAPSNEQFF.

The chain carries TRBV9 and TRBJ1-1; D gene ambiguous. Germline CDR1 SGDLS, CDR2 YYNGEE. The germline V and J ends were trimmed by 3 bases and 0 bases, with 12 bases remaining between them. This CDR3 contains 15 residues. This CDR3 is CASSADTPLNTEAFF. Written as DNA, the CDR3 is TGTGCCAGCAGCGCCGACACTCCCCTGAACACTGAAGCTTTCTTT.

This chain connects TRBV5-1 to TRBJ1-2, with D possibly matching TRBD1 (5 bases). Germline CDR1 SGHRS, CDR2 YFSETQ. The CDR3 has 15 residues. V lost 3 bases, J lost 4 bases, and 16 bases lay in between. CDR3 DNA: TGCGCCAGCAGCTCCACCGGGACTGAGCCCTATGGCTACACCTTC. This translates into CASSSTGTEPYGYTF.

Here the CDR3 reads CASSLQGARAGYTF. CDR3 DNA: TGCGCCAGCAGCCTACAGGGGGCAAGAGCTGGCTACACCTTC. This chain links TRBV4-1 with TRBJ1-2, with 9 bases identical to TRBD1. Unmatched junction bases numbered 7, after V lost 4 bases and J lost 7 bases. CDR3 length equals 14 residues. Germline values: CDR1 MGHRA, CDR2 YSYEKL.

The CDR3: CASSLLVGGLGGELFF. CDR3 in DNA: TGTGCCAGCAGCTTATTGGTGGGAGGCCTCGGCGGGGAGCTGTTTTTT. The gene calls are TRBV7-9 and TRBJ2-2, with D tentatively TRBD2 (6 bases). CDR3 size: 16 residues. Germline assignment: CDR1 SEHNR and CDR2 FQNEAQ (reference sequence). The V end lost 2 bases, the J end lost 7 bases, and 17 bases lay between the germline ends.

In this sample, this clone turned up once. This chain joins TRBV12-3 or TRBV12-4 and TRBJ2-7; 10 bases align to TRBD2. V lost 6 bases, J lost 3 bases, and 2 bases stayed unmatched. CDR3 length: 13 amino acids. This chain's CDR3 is CASRRLAGYEQYF. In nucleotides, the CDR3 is TGTGCCAGCAGGAGACTAGCGGGCTACGAGCAGTACTTC.

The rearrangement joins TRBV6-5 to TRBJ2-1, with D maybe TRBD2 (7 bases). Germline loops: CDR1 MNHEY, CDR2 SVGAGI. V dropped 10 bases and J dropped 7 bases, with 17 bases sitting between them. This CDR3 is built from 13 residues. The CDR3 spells CATTGGGGNEQFF. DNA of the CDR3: TGTGCCACCACCGGAGGGGGAGGGAATGAGCAGTTCTTC.